The next 5 T cell receptor beta chains were all read from a single sample in a study of CD8 T cells in ankylosing spondylitis. TCRdb re-derived calls from the 5' RACE reads in MiXCR, one entry per CDR3 protein. This table holds under 250,000 distinct CDR3 sequences, approximately 8% found once. The sequenced sample consisted of blood, either unsorted or a sorted T cell fraction (not recorded which). The receptor set was obtained from a female donor with ankylosing spondylitis or in good health (not recorded which).

Many counts were recorded for this clonotype. The chain is built from TRBV27 and TRBJ2-5; 10 nucleotides align to TRBD1. CDR3 length: 16 residues. Germline CDR1 MNHEY, CDR2 SMNVEV (reference sequence). The J segment lost 7 bases and the V segment lost 4 bases, leaving 12 bases of the junction unmatched. The CDR3 DNA reads TGTGCCAGCAGTTCCTATGGGACAGGGGAGTCCGGGACCCAGTACTTC. Its translation: CASSSYGTGESGTQYF.

This clonotype was recorded at least ten times. V and J are TRBV7-6 and TRBJ1-1; D not certain. The CDR3 runs to 13 residues. Trimming removed 0 bases at V and 3 bases at J, with 5 bases between. Germline assignment: CDR1 SGHVS and CDR2 FNYEAQ. The CDR3 protein is CASSLARHTEAFF. CDR3 DNA sequence: TGTGCCAGCAGCTTAGCCCGGCACACTGAAGCTTTCTTT.

The sample holds many counts of this clonotype. The rearrangement links TRBV2 to TRBJ1-2, with 8 bases fitting TRBD1. Trimming took 4 bases from V and 6 from J; bases not matched to a gene: 7. CDR1 is SNHLY, CDR2 FYNNEI, per germline. The CDR3 runs 14 residues. The CDR3 DNA reads TGTGCCAGCAGTGCGAGACAGGGGTGGAATGGCTACACCTTC. This sequence encodes CASSARQGWNGYTF.

This clonotype came up many times. The V call is TRBV6-2 or TRBV6-3, the J call TRBJ2-2, with 8 bases identical to TRBD1. This CDR3 contains 18 residues. V dropped 7 bases and J dropped 1; count of bases not matched to a gene: 14. Germline V gives CDR1 MNHEY, CDR2 SVGEGT. The CDR3, as DNA: TGTGCCAGCAACAAAAGCGTGTCAGGGGGCTGGAACACCGGGGAGCTGTTTTTT. Its translation is CASNKSVSGGWNTGELFF.

Many counts were recorded for this clonotype. This chain connects TRBV6-2 or TRBV6-3 to TRBJ2-1; tentative D call: TRBD1 (6 bases). CDR1 MNHEY and CDR2 SVGEGT come from the germline V gene. Trimming shortened V by 2 bases and J by 5 bases, and 13 bases separated the two germline ends. The CDR3 length is 15 residues. CDR3 DNA sequence: TGTGCCAGCAGTTACGTCCGACAGGTCAACAATGAGCAGTTCTTC. Protein: CASSYVRQVNNEQFF.